The text below deals with one T cell receptor beta chain. Profiling relied on immunoSEQ multiplex PCR, and the TCRdb table lists in-frame clones only, not all of them. The table records approximately 250,000 clones, around 84% of them present only once. The data are from a study of blood T cell repertoires in COVID-19. Germline CDR1 and CDR2: SQVTM and ANQGSEA. V was clipped by 4 bases and J by 5 bases; unmatched bases: 10. The CDR3 is made up of 15 amino acids. Sample: peripheral blood. The rearrangement joins TRBV29-1 to TRBJ2-3; 9 bases map to TRBD2. This TCR came from a man in his sixties with acute or convalescent COVID-19. DNA for the CDR3: TGCAGCGTTGGTGGAGCGGGGGGCCACGGAGATACGCAGTATTTT. Its protein is CSVGGAGGHGDTQYF.